This T cell receptor beta chain was identified during a study of shared clonotypes between healthy human individuals (dated by TCRdb to 2020 to 2022). For the study in its entirety: A couple of women and a few men aged 18 to 49 years were included in the cohort. For each donor, three plates each were used for CD4 naive and CD4 memory, two plates were used for CD8 naive, and one plate was used for CD8 memory. To estimate repertoire size and how much clonotypes are shared between individuals, the study performed deep sequencing of blood TCR repertoires from a handful of healthy adults. To increase sequencing depth and limit assay-specific biases, different laboratories used diverse techniques to prepare libraries and sequence TCR repertoires. Leukapheresis yielded between about 0.94 and 9.5 billion PBMCs per donor. Broader findings and caveats from the paper: The small number of donors limited the genetic and exposure-history diversity represented. Rarefaction of sorted-subset datasets indicated incomplete sequencing despite the large sequencing depth. Larger estimated clonotype richness was generally found for naive subsets than for memory subsets. Clonotypes shared by all four sorted-subset donors showed higher generation probabilities than non-shared clonotypes. Sampling was restricted to blood, and TCR repertoires in tissue are likely to differ from TCR repertoires in blood. Pairwise subsampling indicated that sequencing depth was expected to affect the degree of clonotype sharing among donors. About 4.5% of naive CD4, 3.5% of naive CD8, roughly 2.5% of memory CD4, and about 0.4% of memory CD8 clonotypes were shared across a few donors.

The CDR3, cysteine through phenylalanine, is 16 amino acids long. The kept DNA is CDR3 alone, 48 bases in frame from the first base. The germline V gene (reference sequence) specifies LNHDA as CDR1 and SQIVND as CDR2. Cut back by 6 bases and 4 bases, the V and J ends lie 21 bases apart. Using the deep immunoSEQ assay, TCR CDR3 regions were amplified from genomic DNA by multiplex PCR. Genomic DNA extracted from each cell subset was distributed evenly over all wells of several immunoSEQ 96-well plates, and each plate served as one replicate. For sorted subsets, roughly 0.2 ug genomic DNA, equal to 30,000 to 35,000 T cell genomes, was loaded into each replicate PCR. Purified libraries were measured with a Qubit 3.0 fluorometer, size-checked on a Bioanalyzer 2100, and measured again with the KAPA Library Quantification kit. A separate single-read 150-cycle Illumina NextSeq 550 flow cell was used to sequence each immunoSEQ 96-well plate. The original methods were these. Because the immunoSEQ output held only junctional sequences and lacked quality scores, the filtering could not match the filtering applied to full-length reads. To assign V/J genes and CDR3, sequences were annotated using PyIR, a Python wrapper for IgBLAST v1.9, with IMGT germline references. Any read was removed if the V/J assignment was weak (E-value above 1e-6), the CDR3 was missing, or the read contained stop codons, out-of-frame junctions, or ambiguous translated residues. A V3J clonotype was defined by an identical inferred V gene, J gene, and CDR3 amino acid sequence. To compute the percentage overlap between repertoires, the number of shared unique clonotypes was divided by the size of the smaller repertoire. Three approaches were used to assess repertoire richness: RTK rarefaction, the Chao1 estimator, and Recon v2.1 estimates of unobserved clonotypes. Generation probabilities were computed with OLGA for all TCRbeta clonotypes obtained by the gDNA method from a few donors. TCRdb's version of the immuneACCESS table is confined to in-frame rearrangements and falls short of the full clone set. An unresolved V gene accounts for under half of the shortfall where checked; the remainder is of unknown origin. V and J calls and clone size come straight from that table; D and trimming were deduced from the DNA. Within this sample are around 2,000,000 clones, with less than 95% of them counted one time only. About 1.1% of the sample comes from the top ten.

About this clone itself: Its antigen is unknown. Per-nucleotide qualities are absent, and no much larger clonotype sits a single base away.

CD8 naive samples were obtained by positive selection for CCR7 among CD45RO-negative cells, yielding a CD45RA+CCR7+ population from which TemRA cells were excluded. Healthy HIV-negative adults with no recently reported acute infections or vaccinations were included as donors. Every donor was a Caucasian adult residing in Nashville, Tennessee, USA. After blood collection by leukapheresis, PBMCs were isolated using Ficoll-Histopaque density gradient centrifugation and then cryopreserved in the vapor phase of liquid nitrogen. Analytical flow cytometry was used to check the purity and quantity of each magnetically sorted T cell population. Each sorted fraction had its genomic DNA isolated and then quantified by UV absorbance on a Nanodrop 2000c.

This TCR derives from a man between 18 and 35 years old in good health. The chain is assembled from TRBV19 and TRBJ1-1; possibly the D gene is TRBD1, per 5 matching bases. What was sequenced was naive CD8+ T cells sorted from blood. This specimen's cell subset or site label, interpreted: CD45RA+CCR7+. The CDR3 protein: CASSKVPTGPSTEAFF. The nucleotide sequence is TGTGCCAGTAGCAAGGTGCCCACAGGCCCGTCCACTGAAGCTTTCTTT.